The 2 T cell receptor beta chains presented below share a single source sample, sequenced in a study of CD8 T cells in Susac syndrome. Random hexamers were used to reverse transcribe an amount of about 0.5 to 1 ug RNA. One entry per CDR3 protein, called by TCRdb with MiXCR from the immunoSEQ multiplex PCR reads. The repertoire holds roughly 180,000 distinct CDR3 sequences, about 95% seen once, with 0.1% in the top ten. The source material was CD4+ T cells from PBMCs. The receptor set was obtained from a human donor in good health.

This sequence joins TRBV19 and TRBJ2-7, with a tentative D call TRBD2 (5 bases). Germline values: CDR1 LNHDA, CDR2 SQIVND (reference sequence). The CDR3 is 15 amino acids. Trimming pared 5 bases from V and 3 bases from J, leaving 17 bases between. CDR3 coding DNA: TGTGCCAGTAGTGCCCAGAGGGCCGGACGCTACGAGCAGTACTTC. The encoded protein is CASSAQRAGRYEQYF.

The chain employs TRBV24-1 and TRBJ2-5; TRBD1 matches 7 bases. The ends lost 3 bases at V and 7 bases at J; junction bases unmatched: 7. This CDR3 region has 14 residues. Germline lookup yields CDR1 KGHDR and CDR2 SFDVKD. CDR3 in DNA: TGTGCCACCAGTGATCCCGGATCAGGGGGGACCCAGTACTTC. It specifies CATSDPGSGGTQYF.